The 9 T cell receptor beta chains in this list originate from one sample, sequenced in a study of T cells in localized non-small cell lung cancer. Profiling relied on immunoSEQ multiplex PCR, and the TCRdb table lists in-frame clones only, not all of them. The sample has 50,000 to 65,000 clones; over 60% are singletons. The specimen was PBMCs, collected before any cancer treatment. These receptor sequences come from a woman aged 35 to 70 with stage II lung adenocarcinoma.

The rearrangement joins TRBV10-3 to TRBJ1-2; possibly TRBD1 for D (5 bases). This CDR3 has 14 residues. The V gene's germline CDR1 is ENHRY and CDR2 SYGVKD. V shed 1 base and J shed 8 bases, with 14 bases lying between them. In DNA form, the CDR3 reads TGTGCCATCAGTGAGTTTAGGGGAACGGACGGCTACACCTTC. It yields the protein CAISEFRGTDGYTF.

This chain joins TRBV6-1 and TRBJ2-5; D is possibly TRBD2 (6 bases). Trimming left V 5 bases short and J 1 base short, with 14 bases between. Germline V gene lookup returns CDR1 MNHNS and CDR2 SASEGT. This CDR3 has 15 amino acids. CDR3 bases: TGTGCCAGCAGTTTCGACCGGGACTCCCAAGAGACCCAGTACTTC. This sequence encodes CASSFDRDSQETQYF.

The rearrangement links TRBV28 to TRBJ1-2, with TRBD1 matching over 9 bases. The V and J ends lost 3 bases and 4 bases, in that order; junction bases with no gene match: 3. This CDR3 is 14 amino acids long. In germline, CDR1 is MDHEN, CDR2 SYDVKM. The CDR3 DNA is TGTGCCAGCAGTTTGGTGACAGGGGGCTATGGCTACACCTTC. Its translation: CASSLVTGGYGYTF.

This clone was seen at least ten times. The chain carries TRBV13 and TRBJ2-1; D possibly corresponds to TRBD1 (5 bases). The germline CDR1 and CDR2 sequences are PRHDT and FYEKMQ (reference sequence). Trimming stripped 5 bases from V and 6 bases from J, with 14 bases between. There are 14 residues in the CDR3. The CDR3, as DNA: TGTGCCAGCAGCGATCGGACACGAGGCAATGAGCAGTTCTTC. It is translated as CASSDRTRGNEQFF.

The chain uses TRBV11-1 and TRBJ1-1; a possible D gene is TRBD1 (6 bases). The CDR3 consists of 13 residues. CDR1 is SGHAT and CDR2 is FQDESV in the germline V gene (reference sequence). V was cut by 5 bases and J by 0 bases, with 7 bases left in between. CDR3: CASSQGMNTEAFF. CDR3 DNA sequence: TGTGCCAGCAGCCAGGGGATGAACACTGAAGCTTTCTTT. Variable domain in full (rest from reference TRBV11-1 and TRBJ1-1): EAEVAQSPRYKITEKSQAVAFWCDPISGHATLYWYRQILGQGPELLVQFQDESVVDDSQLPKDRFSAERLKGVDSTLKIQPAELGDSAMYLCASSQGMNTEAFFGQGTRLTVV.

V gene TRBV2 combines with J gene TRBJ1-5; D ambiguous. This CDR3 region has 14 residues. V was pared by 2 bases and J by 4 bases, with 9 bases between. The germline CDR1 and CDR2 sequences are SNHLY and FYNNEI. The CDR3 region is CASSEIRTNQPQHF. CDR3 nucleotides: TGTGCCAGCAGTGAAATACGAACTAATCAGCCCCAGCATTTT.

The chain has TRBV7-9 and TRBJ2-7; D might be TRBD1 or TRBD2, each matching 6 bases. V was shortened by 3 bases and J by 5 bases, with 14 bases between the two germline ends. CDR1 is SEHNR and CDR2 is FQNEAQ in the germline V gene (reference sequence). The CDR3 is 14 amino acids. In DNA form, the CDR3 reads TGTGCCAGCAGCTTGGGGGGCGTGGAGGACGAGCAGTACTTC. This sequence encodes CASSLGGVEDEQYF. Filled out from reference TRBV7-9 and TRBJ2-7, the complete variable domain reads DTGVSQNPRHKITKRGQNVTFRCDPISEHNRLYWYRQTLGQGPEFLTYFQNEAQLEKSRLLSDRFSAERPKGSFSTLEIQRTEQGDSAMYLCASSLGGVEDEQYFGPGTRLTVT.

The chain couples TRBV29-1 to TRBJ1-4, with TRBD1 as a possible D gene (6 bases). V shed 6 bases and J shed 6 bases, with 14 bases lying between them. CDR3 length: 13 residues. Germline V gene sequence: CDR1 SQVTM, CDR2 ANQGSEA. The CDR3 loop reads CSVRQATYEKLFF. The DNA for the CDR3 is TGCAGCGTCCGACAGGCGACTTATGAAAAACTGTTTTTT.

This clone turned up a few times. The CDR3 nucleotides read TGTGCCAGCAGTCACAGGGCCTCGAGTAATGAAAAACTGTTTTTT. This codes for CASSHRASSNEKLFF. The J gene is TRBJ1-4, the V gene TRBV5-6; weak D call: TRBD1 (6 bases). The germline V gene encodes CDR1 SGHDT and CDR2 YYEEEE. The CDR3 runs 15 residues. V shed 5 bases and J shed 4 bases, with 15 bases lying between them.